The 27 T cell receptor beta chains listed next were all sequenced from one sample in a study of T cells after yellow fever vaccination. One entry per CDR3 protein results from TCRdb running MiXCR on the 5' RACE reads. The table shows 510,000 or so distinct CDR3 sequences, with 15% to 20% occurring only once. Sequencing used PBMCs, obtained 15 days after the yellow fever booster vaccination. All receptors come from a man aged 25-45 years who received the YFV17D yellow fever vaccine.

The sample holds a few counts of this clonotype. The rearrangement joins TRBV7-2 to TRBJ1-1, with a possible D match to TRBD1 (5 bases). CDR3 length: 13 residues. Germline V gene lookup returns CDR1 SGHTA and CDR2 FQGNSA. V lost 4 bases and J lost 11, with 17 bases in between. CDR3 protein: CASSSDRQTMAFF. CDR3 nucleotides: TGTGCCAGCAGCTCCGATAGACAGACGATGGCTTTCTTT. Supplemented by reference TRBV7-2 and TRBJ1-1, the full variable domain reads GAGVSQSPSNKVTEKGKDVELRCDPISGHTALYWYRQSLGQGLEFLIYFQGNSAPDKSGLPSDRFSAERTGGSVSTLTIQRTQQEDSAVYLCASSSDRQTMAFFGQGTRLTVV.

There are a few counts of this clonotype. The chain combines TRBV19 with TRBJ2-1; 9 bases agree with TRBD2. CDR1 is LNHDA, CDR2 SQIVND, per germline (reference sequence). The V segment lost 3 bases and the J segment 6 bases; nucleotides outside the gene matches: 6. The CDR3 is 15 amino acids. The CDR3 here is CASSIRLAGPNEQFF. The CDR3 DNA is TGTGCCAGTAGTATTAGGCTAGCGGGGCCCAATGAGCAGTTCTTC.

The chain has TRBV15 and TRBJ2-3, with unresolved D. CDR3 length: 12 residues. Trimming shortened V by 4 bases and J by 2 bases, and 4 bases separated the two germline ends. Germline V CDR1 and CDR2: LNHNV, YYDKDF (reference sequence). In nucleotides, the CDR3 is TGTGCCACCAGCACTATCACAGATACGCAGTATTTT. Translating it yields CATSTITDTQYF.

V gene TRBV3-1 combines with J gene TRBJ2-7, with D tentatively TRBD1 (6 bases). Germline V gene data show CDR1 as LGHDT and CDR2 as YNNKEL (reference sequence). V lost 4 bases to trimming and J lost 0 bases, with 19 bases between them. There are 17 residues in the CDR3. CDR3 region: CASSPFIDRQSSYEQYF. CDR3 sequence (DNA): TGTGCCAGCAGCCCATTCATTGACAGGCAGAGCTCCTACGAGCAGTACTTC.

The chain carries TRBV24-1 and TRBJ2-6; TRBD1 matches at 7 bases. Germline values: CDR1 KGHDR, CDR2 SFDVKD. This CDR3 region has 15 residues. V gave up 5 bases and J gave up 1 base; unmatched junction bases: 1. The CDR3 nucleotides read TGTGCCACCAGTGGGACAGGTTCTGGGGCCAACGTCCTGACTTTC. This encodes CATSGTGSGANVLTF.

This rearrangement joins TRBV10-2 to TRBJ2-7, with D unclear. The CDR3 extends over 11 amino acids. CDR1 is WSHSY and CDR2 is SAAADI in the germline V gene. Trimming left V 4 bases short and J 7 bases short, with 8 bases between. The chain's CDR3 is CASSAYREQYF. In DNA, the CDR3 is TGCGCCAGCAGTGCGTACCGGGAGCAGTACTTC.

The table lists this clonotype with a few counts. The chain combines TRBV7-2 with TRBJ2-5; the match to TRBD2 covers 8 bases. The J segment lost 7 bases and the V segment lost 5 bases, leaving 15 bases of the junction unmatched. This CDR3 region has 16 residues. Germline assignment: CDR1 SGHTA and CDR2 FQGNSA. Here the CDR3 reads CASSLQRESGPGTQYF. CDR3 in DNA: TGTGCCAGCAGCCTCCAGCGGGAGTCGGGCCCGGGGACCCAGTACTTC.

The sample holds a few counts of this clonotype. This chain connects TRBV11-2 to TRBJ2-7, with D perhaps matching TRBD1 (6 bases). CDR1 and CDR2 (germline): SGHAT, FQNNGV. The length of the CDR3 is 15 residues. V was trimmed by 5 bases and J by 3 bases, leaving 17 bases between them. CDR3 sequence (DNA): TGTGCCAGCAGCCCCACCGGGACAAGGAACTACGAGCAGTACTTC. Its translation: CASSPTGTRNYEQYF. Together with reference TRBV11-2 and TRBJ2-7, the CDR3 gives the full variable domain: EAGVAQSPRYKIIEKRQSVAFWCNPISGHATLYWYQQILGQGPKLLIQFQNNGVVDDSQLPKDRFSAERLKGVDSTLKIQPAKLEDSAVYLCASSPTGTRNYEQYFGPGTRLTVT.

This clonotype has only a few counts. V usage is TRBV29-1 and J usage is TRBJ1-1; D might be TRBD1 (5 bases). V was shortened by 4 bases and J by 4 bases, with 16 bases between the two germline ends. CDR3 length: 14 residues. Germline CDR1 SQVTM, CDR2 ANQGSEA. The CDR3 nucleotides read TGCAGCGTTGTAGGCCAGGCCGGGGGCACTGAAGCTTTCTTT. Amino acids: CSVVGQAGGTEAFF.

This clonotype was seen more than once but under ten times. V usage is TRBV12-3 or TRBV12-4 and J usage is TRBJ1-1; D is unresolved. This CDR3 is built from 13 residues. The ends were cut back, 7 bases at V and 1 base at J, with 10 bases in the middle. DNA for the CDR3: TGTGCCAGCAACCGGCAGGCGAACACTGAAGCTTTCTTT. Its translation: CASNRQANTEAFF.

This clonotype was detected only a few times. The chain links TRBV20-1 to TRBJ2-2; D remains ambiguous. Trimming cost V 3 bases and J 6 bases, with 5 bases left between them. Looked up from germline, CDR1 is DFQATT and CDR2 is SNEGSKA (reference sequence). The CDR3 is made up of 11 amino acids. The CDR3 sequence is CSASLPGELFF. The CDR3 DNA follows: TGCAGTGCTAGTTTGCCCGGGGAGCTGTTTTTT.

V gene TRBV12-3 or TRBV12-4 combines with J gene TRBJ1-1; D unresolved. V shed 6 bases and J shed 4 bases, with 12 bases lying between them. This CDR3 contains 13 residues. In DNA form, the CDR3 reads TGTGCCAGCAGCCCCTTCGGGTTCACTGAAGCTTTCTTT. It codes for CASSPFGFTEAFF.

The gene calls are TRBV7-3 and TRBJ2-2, with 8 bases identical to TRBD2. The CDR3 is 15 amino acids. V trimming: 8 bases; J trimming: 2 bases; junction bases outside the gene matches: 7. Germline V gene sequence: CDR1 SGHTA, CDR2 FQGTGA. The CDR3 loop is CASGPGLGNTGELFF. The CDR3 DNA is TGTGCCAGCGGCCCGGGACTAGGCAACACCGGGGAGCTGTTTTTT.

This chain joins TRBV20-1 and TRBJ2-7, with D uncertain. CDR3 length equals 13 residues. V lost 1 base to trimming and J lost 0 bases, with 7 bases between them. Germline loops: CDR1 DFQATT, CDR2 SNEGSKA (reference sequence). CDR3 region: CSARAPYSYEQYF. In DNA, the CDR3 is TGCAGTGCTAGAGCCCCGTACTCCTACGAGCAGTACTTC.

A few counts support this clonotype. The gene calls are TRBV5-1 and TRBJ2-2; D possibly uses TRBD1 or TRBD2 (5 bases each). Trimming removed 4 bases from V and 6 bases from J, with 19 bases in between. Germline V lookup: CDR1 SGHRS, CDR2 YFSETQ. The CDR3 spans 16 residues. CDR3 sequence (DNA): TGCGCCAGCAGCACCCCCCGGGACGCTGGGGCCGGGGAGCTGTTTTTT. Protein product: CASSTPRDAGAGELFF. The full variable domain, its missing parts supplied by reference TRBV5-1 and TRBJ2-2, is KAGVTQTPRYLIKTRGQQVTLSCSPISGHRSVSWYQQTPGQGLQFLFEYFSETQRNKGNFPGRFSGRQFSNSRSEMNVSTLELGDSALYLCASSTPRDAGAGELFFGEGSRLTVL.

This clonotype was found a few times. The V and J genes are TRBV19 and TRBJ1-1; D not resolved. V dropped 4 bases and J dropped 1 base, with 10 bases sitting between them. The CDR3 has 14 residues. CDR1 is LNHDA, CDR2 SQIVND, per germline (reference sequence). CDR3 sequence (DNA): TGTGCCAGTAGTAAGGAGGGCAGGAACACTGAAGCTTTCTTT. Amino acids: CASSKEGRNTEAFF.

The chain employs TRBV7-2 and TRBJ2-7; tentatively, D is TRBD1 (5 bases). The CDR3 runs 17 residues. Trimming took 5 bases from V and 2 from J, leaving 22 bases between them. From germline, CDR1 is SGHTA and CDR2 FQGNSA. This CDR3 is CASSPRMLSDSTYEQYF. DNA of the CDR3: TGTGCCAGCAGCCCCCGGATGTTGTCAGACAGCACCTACGAGCAGTACTTC.

This clonotype has a count of ten or more. This chain links TRBV11-2 with TRBJ2-4, with D unresolved. The CDR3 consists of 13 residues. Between the trimmed V and J ends, which lost 1 base and 8 bases, there was a span of 9 bases. Germline CDR1 SGHAT, CDR2 FQNNGV. This CDR3 is CASSLVKEHIQYF. CDR3 DNA: TGTGCCAGCAGCTTAGTGAAAGAACACATTCAGTACTTC.

This clonotype was detected ten times or more. The V and J genes are TRBV20-1 and TRBJ2-1, with 8 bases identical to TRBD2. The CDR3 sequence is 14 residues long. Germline V lookup: CDR1 DFQATT, CDR2 SNEGSKA (reference sequence). Losses at the gene ends were 3 bases for V and 7 bases for J; bases not matched to a gene: 8. CDR3 protein: CSASISGSANEQFF. CDR3 in DNA: TGCAGTGCTAGTATCAGCGGGAGCGCGAATGAGCAGTTCTTC.

This clonotype was seen a handful of times. J is TRBJ2-5 and V is TRBV29-1, with D hard to call. The CDR3 is 15 residues long. V was trimmed by 5 bases and J by 2 bases, leaving 18 bases between them. Germline CDR1 reads SQVTM; CDR2 reads ANQGSEA. This CDR3 is CSVSDTPYPQETQYF. CDR3 in DNA: TGCAGCGTTTCCGATACCCCTTATCCACAAGAGACCCAGTACTTC.

The J gene is TRBJ1-5, the V gene TRBV6-1; D is perhaps TRBD1 (6 bases). The V and J ends lost 6 bases and 0 bases respectively, with 18 bases between them. This CDR3 is 17 amino acids long. Germline loops: CDR1 MNHNS, CDR2 SASEGT. The CDR3 bases are TGTGCCAGCAGGAGGGGGTACAGCACCTATAGCAATCAGCCCCAGCATTTT. Amino acids: CASRRGYSTYSNQPQHF.

This clonotype was observed a few times. This chain joins TRBV3-1 and TRBJ1-2, with 8 bases lining up with TRBD1. V dropped 1 base and J dropped 6; count of bases not matched to a gene: 10. Germline V gene data show CDR1 as LGHDT and CDR2 as YNNKEL (reference sequence). CDR3 length: 16 residues. In DNA form, the CDR3 reads TGTGCCAGCAGCCAAGTTTCTCTGACAGGGGATGATGGCTACACCTTC. Its protein is CASSQVSLTGDDGYTF.

The gene calls are TRBV12-3 or TRBV12-4 and TRBJ2-1, with 9 bases lining up with TRBD1. The CDR3 has 12 residues. The V segment lost 5 bases and the J segment 7 bases; nucleotides outside the gene matches: 0. This chain's CDR3 is CASSGTGNEQFF. For the CDR3, the DNA is TGTGCCAGCAGTGGGACAGGGAATGAGCAGTTCTTC.

This clonotype was detected only a few times. CDR3 loop: CASTPKGLAGGSYNEQFF. Here the CDR3 DNA reads TGCGCCAGTACCCCCAAGGGACTAGCGGGAGGATCCTACAATGAGCAGTTCTTC. J is TRBJ2-1 and V is TRBV10-2, with 15 bases lining up with TRBD2. Losses at the gene ends were 9 bases for V and 1 base for J; bases not matched to a gene: 10. The germline V gene has CDR1 WSHSY and CDR2 SAAADI. This CDR3 spans 18 amino acids.

The chain combines TRBV7-2 with TRBJ2-3; weak D call: TRBD1 (7 bases). The germline CDR1 and CDR2 sequences are SGHTA and FQGNSA. This CDR3 contains 15 residues. Deletions cut 1 base from V and 4 bases from J, with 12 bases between. CDR3 DNA: TGTGCCAGCAGCTTAGACAGGGGAGGATCAGATACGCAGTATTTT. This sequence encodes CASSLDRGGSDTQYF.

This clonotype was recorded a few times. This sequence joins TRBV6-2 or TRBV6-3 and TRBJ2-7; 8 nucleotides align to TRBD2. J gave up 0 bases and V 6 bases, and 10 bases lay outside the gene matches. Germline V gene data show CDR1 as MNHEY and CDR2 as SVGEGT. This CDR3 spans 16 amino acids. The CDR3 DNA sequence: TGTGCCAGCAGGAGCAGCGGGAGAACCTACTCCTACGAGCAGTACTTC. Protein product: CASRSSGRTYSYEQYF.

This clonotype was seen a handful of times. This chain joins TRBV10-3 and TRBJ2-2, with TRBD1 identical over 7 bases. Germline CDR1 is ENHRY and CDR2 is SYGVKD. The CDR3 consists of 16 residues. Unmatched junction bases numbered 14, after V lost 8 bases and J lost 5 bases. The CDR3: CAISLHSTGMTGELFF. The CDR3 nucleotides read TGTGCCATCTCCCTCCATTCGACAGGGATGACCGGGGAGCTGTTTTTT.